Below are 23 T cell receptor beta chains sequenced from a single sample in a study of blood T cell repertoires in COVID-19. Sequenced by immunoSEQ multiplex PCR; TCRdb stores in-frame clones only, minus some. The sample lists more than 45,000 clones; more than 75% were seen once. The material sequenced was peripheral blood. These receptor sequences come from a woman aged 55-70 years with acute or convalescent COVID-19.

V and J are TRBV6-5 and TRBJ1-4; D unclear. The CDR3 loop spans 13 amino acids. Trimming shortened V by 2 bases and J by 4 bases, and 5 bases separated the two germline ends. Per the germline V gene, CDR1 is MNHEY and CDR2 is SVGAGI. The CDR3 reads CASSYGLNEKLFF. In DNA, the CDR3 is TGTGCCAGCAGTTACGGCCTTAATGAAAAACTGTTTTTT.

The V and J genes are TRBV23-1 and TRBJ1-2; a possible D gene is TRBD1 (6 bases). TRBV23-1 is filed as an ORF, its function uncertain. The germline V and J ends were trimmed by 2 bases and 4 bases, with 14 bases remaining between them. The CDR3 extends over 15 amino acids. CDR3 residues: CASSQAYRDIYGYTF. The CDR3 DNA reads as TGCGCCAGCAGTCAAGCATACCGGGACATCTATGGCTACACCTTC.

Concerning this clone itself: Additional DNA sequences in this sample encode the identical CDR3. The chain recombines TRBV7-9 with TRBJ1-4; possible D gene TRBD1, 5 bases. V was pared by 5 bases and J by 5 bases, with 15 bases between. This CDR3 comprises 15 residues. Germline CDR1 reads SEHNR; CDR2 reads FQNEAQ (reference sequence). CDR3 amino acids: CASSPPGRGNEKLFF. The CDR3 DNA reads TGTGCCAGCAGCCCACCGGGACGGGGGAATGAAAAACTGTTTTTT.

J is TRBJ1-1 and V is TRBV19; TRBD1 is a possible D gene (6 bases). Germline V gene sequence: CDR1 LNHDA, CDR2 SQIVND (reference sequence). The CDR3 has 14 amino acids. Trimming took 0 bases from V and 1 from J, leaving 6 bases between them. The chain's CDR3 is CASSIEQGNTEAFF. The CDR3 nucleotides read TGTGCCAGTAGTATAGAACAGGGGAACACTGAAGCTTTCTTT.

Here the CDR3 reads CASSPLGGSNTEAFF. The CDR3 region has the DNA TGTGCCAGCAGCCCTTTAGGGGGTTCGAACACTGAAGCTTTCTTT. The chain links TRBV14 to TRBJ1-1, with D perhaps matching TRBD1 (6 bases). With 4 bases removed from V and 1 base from J, the gap between germline ends came to 13 bases. The CDR3 has 15 residues. The V gene's germline CDR1 is SGHDN and CDR2 FVKESK.

V usage is TRBV28 and J usage is TRBJ2-5, with 8 bases that match TRBD2. Unmatched junction bases numbered 3, after V lost 2 bases and J lost 4 bases. CDR1 and CDR2 (germline): MDHEN, SYDVKM. The CDR3 loop spans 14 amino acids. The CDR3 nucleotides read TGTGCCAGCAGTTTAGCCGGGAGGGGAGAGACCCAGTACTTC. Translation: CASSLAGRGETQYF.

This clone was counted a few times. V is TRBV11-1 and J is TRBJ2-1; TRBD2 matches 12 bases. Unmatched junction bases numbered 5, after V lost 8 bases and J lost 3 bases. Looked up from germline, CDR1 is SGHAT and CDR2 is FQDESV (reference sequence). This CDR3 spans 15 amino acids. CDR3 region: CASQKTSGGYNEQFF. Here the CDR3 DNA reads TGTGCCAGCCAGAAGACTAGCGGGGGCTACAATGAGCAGTTCTTC. The full variable domain, in which reference TRBV11-1 and TRBJ2-1 provide the parts outside the CDR3, is EAEVAQSPRYKITEKSQAVAFWCDPISGHATLYWYRQILGQGPELLVQFQDESVVDDSQLPKDRFSAERLKGVDSTLKIQPAELGDSAMYLCASQKTSGGYNEQFFGPGTRLTVL.

The chain couples TRBV2 to TRBJ2-7; perhaps TRBD1 as D (5 bases). Germline CDR1 reads SNHLY; CDR2 reads FYNNEI. V lost 8 bases and J 4 bases, leaving 15 bases between the germline ends. The CDR3 is 13 amino acids. CDR3 in DNA: TGTGCCAGCTCCAATTCAGGGTTATACGAGCAGTACTTC. The encoded protein is CASSNSGLYEQYF.

The rearrangement uses TRBV21-1 and TRBJ1-1; TRBD1, as called in the table, went unchecked against the DNA. TRBV21-1 is annotated as a pseudogene. The CDR3 spans 15 residues. DNA of the CDR3: TGTGCCAGCAGCAAAGGGCCCCGTGGCAGGGCAATGGCTTTCTTT. It yields the protein CASSKGPRGRAMAFF.

In DNA, the CDR3 is TGTGCCAGCAGCTCAGGGTACAATCAGCCCCAGCATTTT. Translated, it gives CASSSGYNQPQHF. This chain connects TRBV7-8 to TRBJ1-5; possible D gene TRBD1, 5 bases. Germline-derived CDR1 and CDR2 are SGHVS and FQNEAQ. The CDR3 is 13 residues long. V was pared by 4 bases and J by 3 bases, with 7 bases between.

The V call is TRBV25-1, the J call TRBJ2-3, with D perhaps matching TRBD1 (5 bases). This CDR3 contains 16 residues. Germline V lookup: CDR1 MGHDK, CDR2 SYGVNS. Trimming removed 2 bases from V and 3 bases from J, with 15 bases in between. The CDR3 DNA follows: TGTGCCAGCAGTGAAGGGTGGGGCTTTACGACAGATACGCAGTATTTT. It translates to CASSEGWGFTTDTQYF.

The V call is TRBV3-1 (or the pseudogene TRBV3-2), the J call TRBJ1-1; D gene unclear. V lost 1 base and J lost 7, with 7 bases in between. CDR1 is LGHDT and CDR2 is YNNKEL in the germline V gene (reference sequence). The CDR3 totals 12 residues. The CDR3 nucleotides are TGTGCCAGCAGCCAAGGGGCAGGTGAAGCTTTCTTT. Protein: CASSQGAGEAFF.

This chain uses TRBV5-8 with TRBJ1-3; possible D gene TRBD1, 6 bases. Trimming cost V 0 bases and J 3 bases, with 13 bases left between them. Germline CDR1 reads SGHTS; CDR2 reads YDEGEE. The length of the CDR3 is 16 residues. This chain's CDR3 is CASSLEGQVVGNTIYF. CDR3 sequence (DNA): TGTGCCAGCAGCTTGGAGGGACAAGTAGTTGGAAACACCATATATTTT.

The chain has TRBV4-2 and TRBJ2-7; TRBD2 matches 12 bases. CDR1 and CDR2 (germline): LGHNA, YNFKEQ. After removal of 5 bases from V and 3 bases from J, the junction contained 8 bases not matched to a gene. CDR3 length: 16 residues. The CDR3 reads CASSSTSGGPLYEQYF. CDR3 bases: TGTGCCAGCAGCTCTACTAGCGGGGGGCCCCTCTACGAGCAGTACTTC.

V is TRBV20-1 and J is TRBJ1-1, with TRBD1 matching over 8 bases. This CDR3 is 11 amino acids long. After removal of 6 bases from V and 5 bases from J, the junction contained 2 bases not matched to a gene. Germline V lookup: CDR1 DFQATT, CDR2 SNEGSKA (reference sequence). The CDR3 sequence is CSAGQGTEAFF. The CDR3 DNA reads TGCAGTGCAGGACAGGGTACTGAAGCTTTCTTT.

The chain links TRBV7-3 to TRBJ2-3; D may be TRBD1 (5 bases). V was pared by 1 base and J by 6 bases, with 14 bases between. CDR1 SGHTA and CDR2 FQGTGA come from the germline V gene. The length of the CDR3 is 15 residues. The CDR3 region is CASSLMWGPFDTQYF. CDR3 DNA sequence: TGTGCCAGCAGCTTAATGTGGGGCCCCTTTGATACGCAGTATTTT.

V gene TRBV4-3 combines with J gene TRBJ2-7; 13 bases map to TRBD2. V trimming: 0 bases; J trimming: 4 bases; junction bases outside the gene matches: 0. The CDR3 totals 15 residues. Germline values: CDR1 LGHNA, CDR2 YSLEER. The CDR3 loop is CASSQETSGRYEQYF. Here the CDR3 DNA reads TGCGCCAGCAGCCAAGAGACTAGCGGGAGGTACGAGCAGTACTTC.

The chain has TRBV18 and TRBJ1-3; TRBD1 aligns across 9 bases. The CDR3 extends over 15 amino acids. Germline CDR1 KGHSH, CDR2 LQKENI. V was clipped by 6 bases and J by 4 bases; unmatched bases: 7. CDR3 protein: CASSPSGTGGNTIYF. For the CDR3, the DNA is TGTGCCAGCTCCCCGTCCGGGACAGGGGGAAACACCATATATTTT.

The chain is built from TRBV19 and TRBJ2-1, with 7 bases fitting TRBD2. The CDR3 has 17 amino acids. Germline lookup yields CDR1 LNHDA and CDR2 SQIVND (reference sequence). The junction had 18 bases not matched to a gene; V was cut back by 6 bases and J by 7 bases. Here the CDR3 DNA reads TGTGCCAGTAGCCGGAGGGGACTATCGGATCCGGAGAATGAGCAGTTCTTC. Translating gives CASSRRGLSDPENEQFF.

The chain combines TRBV27 with TRBJ1-2; a weak D match, TRBD1 (5 bases). Deletions cut 8 bases from V and 7 bases from J, with 17 bases between. The CDR3 is 13 residues long. Germline V gene data show CDR1 as MNHEY and CDR2 as SMNVEV (reference sequence). CDR3 in amino acids: CASGAGGNFGYTF. As DNA, the CDR3 is TGTGCCAGCGGTGCCGGGGGGAATTTTGGCTACACCTTC.

For the CDR3, the DNA is TGTGCCACCAGCAGAGATCGCGGGGCAAATACGCAGTATTTT. It translates to CATSRDRGANTQYF. The chain combines TRBV15 with TRBJ2-3; possibly TRBD2 for D (6 bases). CDR3 length: 14 amino acids. Trimming left V 0 bases short and J 7 bases short, with 11 bases between. Per germline, CDR1 LNHNV and CDR2 YYDKDF (reference sequence).

This chain links TRBV5-1 with TRBJ1-3, with 9 bases lining up with TRBD1. The CDR3 has 15 amino acids. Unmatched junction bases numbered 5, after V lost 3 bases and J lost 4 bases. Germline V gives CDR1 SGHRS, CDR2 YFSETQ. CDR3: CASSSGTGMGNTIYF. Here the CDR3 DNA reads TGCGCCAGCAGCTCAGGGACAGGGATGGGAAACACCATATATTTT.

This clone appeared a few times. The chain joins TRBV11-3 to TRBJ2-1, with TRBD2 matching over 10 bases. V lost 5 bases and J lost 15; bases outside the gene matches: 10. This CDR3 region has 13 residues. Germline-derived CDR1 and CDR2 are SGHNT and YENEEA. As DNA, the CDR3 is TGTGCCAGCAGCCAAACCGGGACTAGCGCCCCGTTCTTC. Translation gives CASSQTGTSAPFF.